The clone carrying this T cell receptor beta chain was recorded at least ten times. These data originate in a study of neurological immune-mediated disorders. MiXCR was run by TCRdb on the 5' RACE reads, yielding one entry per CDR3 protein. The data contain fewer than 90,000 distinct CDR3 sequences, 5.2% of them seen just once; the ten biggest clones take up just under 7.5%. This CDR3 has 15 residues. With 0 bases clipped from V and 3 bases from J, the junction kept 2 bases outside the gene matches. Germline V CDR1 and CDR2: SGHRS, YFSETQ. The receptor's source is a man younger than 30 with multiple sclerosis. V usage is TRBV5-1 and J usage is TRBJ1-5, with 8 bases fitting TRBD1. The specimen sequenced was PBMCs. The CDR3 DNA reads TGCGCCAGCAGCTTGGGGGGACAGGCCAATCAGCCCCAGCATTTT. It specifies CASSLGGQANQPQHF.